The 30 T cell receptor beta chains reported below all come from one sample, sequenced in a study of identical twins. TCRdb itself ran the 5' RACE reads through MiXCR, one entry per CDR3 protein. The table lists about 520,000 distinct CDR3 sequences, roughly 21% of them singletons. These same records also appear under a second study, on T cells expressing NK-cell markers.

Sequenced material: CD4+ T cells sorted from blood. These receptors came from a woman in her late teens or twenties in good health.

This clonotype has a handful of counts. In DNA form, the CDR3 reads TGTGCCACCAGCTATGGTGCGTCCGCCCATGGCTACACCTTC. Translating gives CATSYGASAHGYTF. The gene calls are TRBV15 and TRBJ1-2, with D hard to call. In germline, CDR1 is LNHNV, CDR2 YYDKDF (reference sequence). The CDR3 loop spans 14 amino acids. V lost 5 bases and J lost 6, with 16 bases in between.

This clonotype was detected a few times. V gene TRBV7-2 combines with J gene TRBJ2-3, with TRBD2 matching 10 bases. J was trimmed by 2 bases and V by 5 bases; bases with no gene match: 7. The CDR3 length is 16 residues. The germline CDR1 and CDR2 sequences are SGHTA and FQGNSA. The CDR3 loop reads CASSLLAGAYTDTQYF. The CDR3, as DNA: TGTGCCAGCAGCCTTCTAGCGGGAGCCTACACAGATACGCAGTATTTT.

This clonotype has a count of ten or more. The chain combines TRBV20-1 with TRBJ2-3; 11 bases are a match to TRBD2. The CDR3 is 15 residues long. J lost 2 bases, V lost 4 bases, and 5 bases had no gene match. Germline lookup yields CDR1 DFQATT and CDR2 SNEGSKA (reference sequence). CDR3 sequence reads: CSATGLAELTDTQYF. As DNA, the CDR3 is TGCAGTGCTACGGGACTAGCGGAACTCACAGATACGCAGTATTTT.

This clonotype was seen a few times. V usage is TRBV20-1 and J usage is TRBJ2-7; D might be TRBD2 (5 bases). The CDR3 contains 15 residues. The V end was cut by 4 bases, the J end by 3 bases, with 19 bases between. CDR1 DFQATT and CDR2 SNEGSKA come from the germline V gene (reference sequence). The CDR3 is CSAMTGSIRGYEQYF. As DNA, the CDR3 is TGCAGTGCTATGACGGGGAGTATCCGGGGCTACGAGCAGTACTTC.

This clonotype came up once. The chain combines TRBV10-3 with TRBJ2-3, with D possibly TRBD2 on 5 matching bases. Trimming cost V 4 bases and J 5 bases, with 10 bases left between them. The CDR3 is 13 residues long. Germline values: CDR1 ENHRY, CDR2 SYGVKD. The CDR3 reads CAISGRGEDTQYF. The CDR3 DNA reads as TGTGCCATCAGTGGTCGGGGTGAAGATACGCAGTATTTT.

The genes are TRBV7-9 and TRBJ2-5, with D hard to call. Between the trimmed V and J ends, which lost 2 bases and 1 base, there was a span of 8 bases. The CDR3 is 14 amino acids. Germline assignment: CDR1 SEHNR and CDR2 FQNEAQ (reference sequence). The CDR3: CASSLMTLQETQYF. The CDR3 DNA is TGTGCCAGCAGCTTAATGACCCTCCAAGAGACCCAGTACTTC. The complete variable domain, with remaining parts taken from reference TRBV7-9 and TRBJ2-5, reads DTGVSQNPRHKITKRGQNVTFRCDPISEHNRLYWYRQTLGQGPEFLTYFQNEAQLEKSRLLSDRFSAERPKGSFSTLEIQRTEQGDSAMYLCASSLMTLQETQYFGPGTRLLVL.

The rearrangement links TRBV20-1 to TRBJ2-7; D gene uncertain. The V end was cut by 0 bases, the J end by 3 bases, with 15 bases between. CDR3 length: 15 amino acids. Germline V gives CDR1 DFQATT, CDR2 SNEGSKA (reference sequence). CDR3 residues: CSARDLMGGSYEQYF. The CDR3 coding sequence is TGCAGTGCTAGAGATCTTATGGGCGGCAGCTACGAGCAGTACTTC.

This clonotype came up a few times. The chain has TRBV20-1 and TRBJ2-7; D remains ambiguous. Germline assignment: CDR1 DFQATT and CDR2 SNEGSKA (reference sequence). This CDR3 has 13 residues. V was trimmed by 1 base and J by 5 bases, leaving 12 bases between them. The CDR3 spells CSARAIPPDEQYF. Here the CDR3 DNA reads TGCAGTGCTAGAGCGATACCCCCCGACGAGCAGTACTTC.

This clonotype occurred many times. V usage is TRBV7-2 and J usage is TRBJ2-3; D gene unclear. The germline V gene has CDR1 SGHTA and CDR2 FQGNSA. The CDR3 loop spans 13 amino acids. The V end lost 3 bases, the J end lost 5 bases, and 9 bases lay between the germline ends. The CDR3 DNA reads TGTGCCAGCAGCTTTGGCCTAGGAGATACGCAGTATTTT. This sequence encodes CASSFGLGDTQYF.

The table lists this clonotype with a few counts. The V and J genes are TRBV3-1 and TRBJ2-1; no clear D. Per the germline V gene, CDR1 is LGHDT and CDR2 is YNNKEL (reference sequence). The V end was cut by 0 bases, the J end by 7 bases, with 7 bases between. The CDR3 sequence is 13 residues long. CDR3 region: CASSQEVRNEQFF. DNA for the CDR3: TGTGCCAGCAGCCAAGAGGTTAGGAATGAGCAGTTCTTC.

This clonotype was seen a handful of times. This chain connects TRBV14 to TRBJ2-3, with 8 bases identical to TRBD2. Germline V gene lookup returns CDR1 SGHDN and CDR2 FVKESK. The J segment lost 2 bases and the V segment lost 0 bases, leaving 7 bases of the junction unmatched. The CDR3 spans 17 residues. CDR3 sequence (DNA): TGTGCCAGCAGCCAAGATAGGGGACTAGGGCCCACAGATACGCAGTATTTT. It yields the protein CASSQDRGLGPTDTQYF.

The chain joins TRBV11-2 to TRBJ2-1; TRBD2 aligns across 14 bases. The CDR3 contains 18 residues. Germline CDR1 is SGHAT and CDR2 is FQNNGV. The V and J ends lost 1 base and 7 bases, in that order; junction bases with no gene match: 9. The CDR3 sequence is CASSLGRGTSGSRNEQFF. The DNA for the CDR3 is TGTGCCAGCAGCTTAGGGAGGGGGACTAGCGGGAGTCGGAATGAGCAGTTCTTC.

V usage is TRBV4-3 and J usage is TRBJ2-1; 10 bases agree with TRBD2. The CDR3 runs 15 residues. Germline-derived CDR1 and CDR2 are LGHNA and YSLEER. Trimming cost V 0 bases and J 12 bases; bases outside gene matches: 8. Here the CDR3 reads CASSQEASGRGGQFF. The CDR3 DNA reads as TGCGCCAGCAGCCAAGAGGCTAGCGGGAGAGGAGGGCAGTTCTTC.

The chain carries TRBV4-3 and TRBJ1-2; D is unclear. The CDR3 contains 14 residues. Germline-derived CDR1 and CDR2 are LGHNA and YSLEER. V gave up 0 bases and J gave up 6 bases, with 11 bases separating them. Here the CDR3 reads CASSQDRSGNGYTF. CDR3 coding DNA: TGCGCCAGCAGCCAAGATCGGTCCGGGAATGGCTACACCTTC.

This clonotype was counted at least ten times. The chain has TRBV29-1 and TRBJ1-1; 8 bases fit TRBD1. Germline V lookup: CDR1 SQVTM, CDR2 ANQGSEA. The CDR3 runs to 12 residues. J was trimmed by 4 bases and V by 6 bases; bases with no gene match: 4. CDR3 DNA sequence: TGCAGCGTGGCCGACAGGGGCACTGAAGCTTTCTTT. Protein product: CSVADRGTEAFF.

A few counts support this clonotype. The V and J genes are TRBV5-6 and TRBJ1-5; D gene uncertain. The V end lost 0 bases, the J end lost 4 bases, and 5 bases lay between the germline ends. The CDR3 extends over 13 amino acids. Germline CDR1 is SGHDT and CDR2 is YYEEEE. The CDR3 is CASSLGFNQPQHF. For the CDR3, the DNA is TGTGCCAGCAGCTTGGGGTTTAATCAGCCCCAGCATTTT. Variable domain in full (rest from reference TRBV5-6 and TRBJ1-5): DAGVTQSPTHLIKTRGQQVTLRCSPKSGHDTVSWYQQALGQGPQFIFQYYEEEERQRGNFPDRFSGHQFPNYSSELNVNALLLGDSALYLCASSLGFNQPQHFGDGTRLSIL.

The sample holds a few counts of this clonotype. The chain carries TRBV20-1 and TRBJ2-3; no clear D. The V end was cut by 0 bases, the J end by 9 bases, with 16 bases between. This CDR3 contains 14 residues. Per the germline V gene, CDR1 is DFQATT and CDR2 is SNEGSKA (reference sequence). CDR3 loop: CSAREGDLTQTQYF. CDR3 DNA sequence: TGCAGTGCTAGAGAAGGAGACCTTACCCAAACGCAGTATTTT.

The chain carries TRBV5-1 and TRBJ2-1, with 7 bases aligning to TRBD2. Germline CDR1 reads SGHRS; CDR2 reads YFSETQ. V lost 2 bases to trimming and J lost 15 bases; unmatched junction nucleotides: 17. The CDR3 is 15 amino acids. This CDR3 is CASSFLGLSATMRFF. The CDR3 region has the DNA TGCGCCAGCAGCTTCTTGGGACTAAGCGCGACAATGAGGTTCTTC.

In the case of this clonotype: One base away lies a much larger clone, so this may be a sequencing read error. This chain connects TRBV11-2 to TRBJ2-7, with a weak D call TRBD1 (5 bases). The V end lost 7 bases, the J end lost 0 bases, and 10 bases lay between the germline ends. This CDR3 contains 13 residues. CDR1 and CDR2 (germline): SGHAT, FQNNGV. The CDR3 region is CASTQGNSYEQYF. For the CDR3, the DNA is TGTGCCAGCACCCAGGGAAACTCCTACGAGCAGTACTTC. The whole variable domain, filled in from reference TRBV11-2 and TRBJ2-7, reads EAGVAQSPRYKIIEKRQSVAFWCNPISGHATLYWYQQILGQGPKLLIQFQNNGVVDDSQLPKDRFSAERLKGVDSTLKIQPAKLEDSAVYLCASTQGNSYEQYFGPGTRLTVT.

Only a few counts were recorded for this clonotype. The V call is TRBV20-1, the J call TRBJ2-1; tentative D call: TRBD2 (5 bases). CDR1 and CDR2 (germline): DFQATT, SNEGSKA (reference sequence). Trimming cost V 0 bases and J 5 bases, with 23 bases left between them. This CDR3 comprises 18 residues. The chain's CDR3 is CSAREDQRRIPSNNEQFF. The CDR3 DNA reads TGCAGTGCTAGAGAGGATCAGCGGCGGATTCCAAGTAACAATGAGCAGTTCTTC.

This clonotype was recorded many times. This chain uses TRBV29-1 with TRBJ1-2, with 12 bases identical to TRBD1. Trimming removed 6 bases from V and 7 bases from J; junction bases left unmatched: 3. This CDR3 region has 12 residues. Germline CDR1 SQVTM, CDR2 ANQGSEA. In DNA, the CDR3 is TGCAGCGTGGGACAGGGGGCTGTTGGCTACACCTTC. This codes for CSVGQGAVGYTF.

This clonotype was observed a handful of times. The V and J genes are TRBV12-3 or TRBV12-4 and TRBJ2-5; TRBD1 matches 7 bases. The CDR3 extends over 15 amino acids. The ends lost 8 bases at V and 5 bases at J; junction bases unmatched: 14. Here the CDR3 reads CASDRGTRQGETQYF. The DNA for the CDR3 is TGTGCCAGCGATAGGGGAACTCGACAGGGTGAGACCCAGTACTTC.

The genes are TRBV2 and TRBJ2-3, with D perhaps matching TRBD2 (5 bases). Trimming removed 8 bases at V and 5 bases at J, with 17 bases between. CDR1 is SNHLY and CDR2 is FYNNEI in the germline V gene. The CDR3 is made up of 14 amino acids. CDR3 nucleotides: TGTGCCAGCCGAAAGCCAGCTGGAGGAGATACGCAGTATTTT. It codes for CASRKPAGGDTQYF.

By share, this clonotype ranks as medium-sized. V gene TRBV5-1 combines with J gene TRBJ2-1; 7 positions match TRBD2. CDR3 length: 15 amino acids. Germline V CDR1 and CDR2: SGHRS, YFSETQ. The J segment lost 0 bases and the V segment lost 7 bases, leaving 7 bases of the junction unmatched. CDR3 in amino acids: CASRGLPSSYNEQFF. The CDR3 nucleotides are TGCGCCAGCCGGGGACTACCCTCCTCCTACAATGAGCAGTTCTTC.

This clonotype appeared many times. This rearrangement joins TRBV4-3 to TRBJ2-1; 9 nucleotides agree with TRBD2. Germline CDR1 LGHNA, CDR2 YSLEER. With 0 bases clipped from V and 6 bases from J, the junction kept 6 bases outside the gene matches. The CDR3 runs 16 residues. CDR3 region: CASSQDGAGGSNEQFF. As DNA, the CDR3 is TGCGCCAGCAGCCAAGATGGGGCGGGAGGGTCCAATGAGCAGTTCTTC.

Concerning this clonotype itself: A much larger clone sits a single nucleotide away, making a read error possible. This rearrangement joins TRBV6-1 to TRBJ2-3; 13 nucleotides match TRBD2. Germline V gene sequence: CDR1 MNHNS, CDR2 SASEGT. J gave up 4 bases and V 6 bases, and 4 bases lay outside the gene matches. The CDR3 runs 15 residues. The DNA of the CDR3 is TGTGCCAGCAGACTAGCGGGAGGGAGGGCAGATACGCAGTATTTT. Amino acids: CASRLAGGRADTQYF.

In this sample, this clonotype turned up many times. The rearrangement uses TRBV5-1 and TRBJ1-2; D unclear. The CDR3 contains 14 residues. V was shortened by 2 bases and J by 2 bases, with 10 bases between the two germline ends. Germline CDR1 SGHRS, CDR2 YFSETQ. DNA of the CDR3: TGCGCCAGCAGCTTTTCTACACAGAACTATGGCTACACCTTC. This encodes CASSFSTQNYGYTF.

J is TRBJ2-7 and V is TRBV9; the D gene could be TRBD1 or TRBD2 (5 bases each). This CDR3 comprises 15 residues. V lost 4 bases and J lost 3, with 17 bases in between. Germline loops: CDR1 SGDLS, CDR2 YYNGEE. CDR3 DNA sequence: TGTGCCAGCAGCCTTACGGCAGGGACGAACTACGAGCAGTACTTC. As protein: CASSLTAGTNYEQYF.

This clonotype was seen at least ten times. The chain combines TRBV5-6 with TRBJ1-5; 9 positions match TRBD1. The CDR3 is 15 residues long. CDR1 is SGHDT and CDR2 is YYEEEE in the germline V gene. V gave up 4 bases and J gave up 3 bases; unmatched junction bases: 5. The CDR3 sequence: CASSPGTGINQPQHF. DNA of the CDR3: TGTGCCAGCAGCCCAGGGACAGGGATCAATCAGCCCCAGCATTTT.

CDR3 sequence (DNA): TGCGCCAGCAGCCCACAGGGGTATGAAAAACTGTTTTTT. Translating gives CASSPQGYEKLFF. This chain connects TRBV5-1 to TRBJ1-4; 7 nucleotides match TRBD1. The trim removed 4 bases at V and 6 bases at J, leaving 3 bases unmatched. Germline assignment: CDR1 SGHRS and CDR2 YFSETQ. The CDR3 is 13 residues long.